The subject of this entry is one TCR beta chain. The antigen it recognizes is unknown. Base qualities were left out, and no much larger clone turns up one base away. The treatment or condition tag for this specimen amounts to: in vitro stimulation with specific CMV peptide epitopes to enrich CMV-specific T cells. This record belongs to a study of T cell repertoires in cytomegalovirus infection (dated by TCRdb to about 2019). For the wider study: Recently identified HLA-C-restricted CMV epitopes, whose presentation resists viral immunomodulation, were targeted by peptide stimulations together with well-studied HLA-B-restricted epitopes. Donor HLA type was relevant to the analysis, as public TCR beta signatures indicated carriage of CMV infection together with the matching HLA type. Points the paper makes about the study in general: The ex vivo response was dominated by HLA-C-restricted CMV-specific TCR beta clonotypes, which also provided the single most frequent clonotype in two of eight donors. In both this cohort and an independent cohort of several hundred donors, the cumulative frequency of public TCR beta family members distinguished carriers of CMV infection plus the relevant HLA type.

The germline V gene (reference sequence) yields MNHEY for CDR1 and SMNVEV for CDR2. V is cut back by 5 bases and J by 8 bases, with 11 bases in the junction unmatched. There are 15 amino acids in the CDR3, from cysteine to phenylalanine inclusive. Of the read, only the CDR3 DNA is kept; its 45 bases are in frame from base 1. Sequencing was carried out with an Illumina HiSeq 1500. The raw public reads went through TCRdb reprocessing: fastp at Q25, MiXCR clone calling, in-frame beta chains kept. Each entry is one CDR3 protein sequence, shown with its most common DNA and genes. Recorded for this sample are about 830,000 distinct CDR3 sequences; approximately 29% of them occurred a single time. The top ten constitute 12% of the sample.

The starting material was cultured CD8+ T cells from PBMCs, obtained from culture after CMV antigen stimulation. This TCR derives from a human donor in good health (CMV status not recorded). Some clones in this sample may be carry-over from other donors' samples. The chain employs TRBV27 and TRBJ1-4; 7 of the junction bases match TRBD1. The CDR3 sequence is CASSPLQGVQEKLFF. The sequenced DNA: TGTGCCAGCAGTCCCCTCCAGGGGGTACAAGAAAAACTGTTTTTT. This CDR3, with the reference TRBV27 and TRBJ1-4 proteins standing in past its ends, gives the full variable domain EAQVTQNPRYLITVTGKKLTVTCSQNMNHEYMSWYRQDPGLGLRQIYYSMNVEVTDKGDVPEGYKVSRKEKRNFPLILESPSPNQTSLYFCASSPLQGVQEKLFFGSGTQLSVL.